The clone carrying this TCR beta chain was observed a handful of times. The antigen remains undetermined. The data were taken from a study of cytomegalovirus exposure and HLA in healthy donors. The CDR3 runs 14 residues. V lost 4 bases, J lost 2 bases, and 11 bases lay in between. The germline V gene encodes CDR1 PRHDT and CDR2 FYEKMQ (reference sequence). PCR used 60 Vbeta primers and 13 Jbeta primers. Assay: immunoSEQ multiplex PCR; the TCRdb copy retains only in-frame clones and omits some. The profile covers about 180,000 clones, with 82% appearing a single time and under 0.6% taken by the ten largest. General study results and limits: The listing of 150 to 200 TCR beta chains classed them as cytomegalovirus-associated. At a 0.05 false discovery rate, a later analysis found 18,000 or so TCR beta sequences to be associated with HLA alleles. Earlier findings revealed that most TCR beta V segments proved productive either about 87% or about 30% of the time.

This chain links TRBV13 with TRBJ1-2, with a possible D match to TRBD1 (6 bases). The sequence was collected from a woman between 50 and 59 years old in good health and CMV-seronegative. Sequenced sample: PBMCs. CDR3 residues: CASSYRVLNYGYTF. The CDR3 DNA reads TGTGCCAGCAGCTACAGGGTTTTGAACTATGGCTACACCTTC.